This record covers a single TCR beta chain. Under the authors' procedure: Amplification of reference gene primers was used by the study to estimate nucleated cell counts. Clones were read by immunoSEQ multiplex PCR, and TCRdb kept only the in-frame ones, dropping some. That table supplies the V and J calls and clone size; D and trimming were determined from the DNA. The sample yields about 170,000 clones, less than 85% seen once. These data are taken from a study of blood T cell repertoires in COVID-19. The CDR3 covers 15 residues. Trimming cost V 5 bases and J 2 bases, with 15 bases left between them. CDR1 is MDHEN and CDR2 is SYDVKM in the germline V gene.

The clonotype originates from a human donor with acute or convalescent COVID-19. The donor label of this sample is uncertain. The chain uses TRBV28 and TRBJ1-2, with D possibly TRBD1 on 6 matching bases. Sequenced material: peripheral blood. CDR3 protein: CASSPSGQGNYGYTF. The CDR3 coding sequence is TGTGCCAGCAGTCCTTCTGGCCAGGGGAACTATGGCTACACCTTC.